This T cell receptor (beta chain) was captured in a study of CD8 T cells in ankylosing spondylitis. This CDR3 is built from 14 residues. The V gene's germline CDR1 is SGHRS and CDR2 YFSETQ. V lost 0 bases and J 5 bases, leaving 10 bases between the germline ends. Ten or more counts support this clonotype. The target antigen is unknown. General study points: There was a TCR beta motif, made of fewer than 10 highly homologous variants, that appeared characteristic of ankylosing spondylitis blood. The authors reported significant enrichment of disease-linked clones in matched ankylosing spondylitis synovial fluid.

TCRdb re-derived calls from the 5' RACE reads in MiXCR, one entry per CDR3 protein. The data contain 150,000 to 200,000 distinct CDR3 sequences, 10% to 15% of them singletons. The origin of this receptor is a female donor with ankylosing spondylitis or in good health (not recorded which). The sample consisted of blood, either unsorted or a sorted T cell fraction (not recorded which). The chain carries TRBV5-1 and TRBJ2-3; D remains unclear. As DNA, the CDR3 is TGCGCCAGCAGCTTGGATAGGGTTGGAGATACGCAGTATTTT. Amino acid sequence: CASSLDRVGDTQYF. Full variable domain (rest looked up from reference TRBV5-1 and TRBJ2-3): KAGVTQTPRYLIKTRGQQVTLSCSPISGHRSVSWYQQTPGQGLQFLFEYFSETQRNKGNFPGRFSGRQFSNSRSEMNVSTLELGDSALYLCASSLDRVGDTQYFGPGTRLTVL.